The 23 T cell receptor beta chains below were found in one sample sequenced in a study of blood T cell repertoires in COVID-19. Assay used: immunoSEQ multiplex PCR; TCRdb lists only in-frame clones, some missing. The table has some 310,000 clones, around 92% seen once. Sequenced sample: PBMCs or T cells enriched from blood (not recorded which). The origin of the receptors is a woman aged 25 to 39 who had recovered from COVID-19.

This chain connects TRBV18 to TRBJ2-6, with D perhaps matching TRBD1 (6 bases). The CDR3 consists of 17 residues. Trimming left V 2 bases short and J 1 base short, with 12 bases between. CDR1 and CDR2 (germline): KGHSH, LQKENI. CDR3 bases: TGTGCCAGCTCACCAATGATGCAGGGGTCTGGGGCCAACGTCCTGACTTTC. Amino acids: CASSPMMQGSGANVLTF.

The chain is built from TRBV18 and TRBJ2-5; the match to TRBD2 covers 10 bases. Unmatched junction bases numbered 15, after V lost 6 bases and J lost 2 bases. The germline gives CDR1 KGHSH, CDR2 LQKENI. This CDR3 spans 18 amino acids. The CDR3 sequence: CASSQNSPGTSEQETQYF. The CDR3 bases are TGTGCCAGCTCGCAAAACTCTCCCGGGACTAGCGAGCAAGAGACCCAGTACTTC.

The rearrangement links TRBV7-2 to TRBJ2-3; the match to TRBD2 covers 8 bases. The length of the CDR3 is 16 residues. V gave up 2 bases and J gave up 2 bases; unmatched junction bases: 6. Germline V lookup: CDR1 SGHTA, CDR2 FQGNSA. The chain's CDR3 is CASSLYSGGDTDTQYF. CDR3 coding DNA: TGTGCCAGCAGCTTATATTCCGGGGGGGACACAGATACGCAGTATTTT.

This chain links TRBV10-2 with TRBJ2-3; 7 bases fit TRBD2. Germline V gene data show CDR1 as WSHSY and CDR2 as SAAADI. The CDR3 is made up of 16 amino acids. V lost 6 bases, J lost 2 bases, and 11 bases stayed unmatched. CDR3 sequence (DNA): TGCGCCAGCAGAATCGGGGGGAGCGCCATCACAGATACGCAGTATTTT. The encoded protein is CASRIGGSAITDTQYF.

This chain connects TRBV10-3 to TRBJ2-1; 14 bases fit TRBD2. The V segment lost 4 bases and the J segment 4 bases; nucleotides outside the gene matches: 6. This CDR3 has 17 residues. CDR1 is ENHRY and CDR2 is SYGVKD in the germline V gene. The CDR3 sequence: CAISVGLAGVDYNEQFF. The CDR3 region has the DNA TGTGCCATCAGTGTGGGACTAGCGGGAGTGGATTACAATGAGCAGTTCTTC.

This clone appeared many times. The V gene is TRBV3-1 (or the pseudogene TRBV3-2), the J gene TRBJ2-2, with TRBD1 as a possible D gene (5 bases). Looked up from germline, CDR1 is LGHDT and CDR2 is YNNKEL (reference sequence). V shed 5 bases and J shed 5 bases, with 18 bases lying between them. This CDR3 is built from 16 residues. CDR3 DNA sequence: TGTGCCAGCAGCAGGGGTTTGGGGCAGACTACCGGGGAGCTGTTTTTT. As protein: CASSRGLGQTTGELFF.

V is TRBV6-6 and J is TRBJ2-7; 7 positions match TRBD2. Germline CDR1 and CDR2: MNHNY and SVGAGI (reference sequence). The V gene end was trimmed by 2 bases and the J gene end by 2 bases; junction bases not matched to a gene: 3. The CDR3 is 14 amino acids. CDR3 sequence reads: CASSYTSAAYEQYF. The CDR3 DNA reads as TGTGCCAGCAGTTACACTAGCGCCGCCTACGAGCAGTACTTC.

This chain uses TRBV7-9 with TRBJ1-2; D uncertain. Trimming took off 5 bases at V and 6 bases at J, with 19 bases between the two ends. Germline V lookup: CDR1 SEHNR, CDR2 FQNEAQ (reference sequence). The length of the CDR3 is 15 residues. DNA of the CDR3: TGTGCCAGCAGCCCCGACGGACTCCCATTGGATGGCTACACCTTC. Translating gives CASSPDGLPLDGYTF.

This clone occurred once. This rearrangement joins TRBV7-9 to TRBJ2-7; tentative D call: TRBD1 (5 bases). Germline CDR1 SEHNR, CDR2 FQNEAQ (reference sequence). This CDR3 comprises 13 residues. Trimming shortened V by 1 base and J by 5 bases, and 9 bases separated the two germline ends. This CDR3 reads CASSLVKGDEQYF. DNA of the CDR3: TGTGCCAGCAGCTTAGTAAAAGGGGACGAGCAGTACTTC. Full variable domain (remainder filled in from reference TRBV7-9 and TRBJ2-7): DTGVSQNPRHKITKRGQNVTFRCDPISEHNRLYWYRQTLGQGPEFLTYFQNEAQLEKSRLLSDRFSAERPKGSFSTLEIQRTEQGDSAMYLCASSLVKGDEQYFGPGTRLTVT.

The J gene is TRBJ1-1, the V gene TRBV11-2; D is uncertain. Trimming left V 6 bases short and J 0 bases short, with 17 bases between. In germline, CDR1 is SGHAT, CDR2 FQNNGV. This CDR3 spans 16 amino acids. This chain's CDR3 is CASRDVVAGMNTEAFF. CDR3 nucleotides: TGTGCCAGCAGGGATGTGGTCGCGGGCATGAACACTGAAGCTTTCTTT.

This chain uses TRBV21-1 with TRBJ2-3; the tabulated D call, TRBD1, remains unverified against the DNA. TRBV21-1 is labeled a pseudogene. This CDR3 has 14 residues. The CDR3, as DNA: TGTGCCAGCAGCCCCAGGGGGCGCACAGATACGCAGTATTTT. Protein product: CASSPRGRTDTQYF.

The rearrangement joins TRBV13 to TRBJ2-7; 11 positions agree with TRBD2. CDR3 length: 17 residues. The trim removed 4 bases at V and 3 bases at J, leaving 11 bases unmatched. Per germline, CDR1 PRHDT and CDR2 FYEKMQ (reference sequence). The CDR3 spells CASSSSGLAGGFYEQYF. CDR3 bases: TGTGCCAGCAGCTCCTCGGGGTTAGCGGGAGGGTTCTACGAGCAGTACTTC.

The chain combines TRBV12-3 or TRBV12-4 with TRBJ2-1; D remains ambiguous. V was cut by 6 bases and J by 8 bases, with 11 bases left in between. This CDR3 contains 12 residues. This CDR3 is CASSMTRHEQFF. The CDR3 DNA sequence: TGTGCCAGCAGCATGACCAGGCATGAGCAGTTCTTC.

This clone has a single count. The chain joins TRBV11-3 to TRBJ1-2; D uncertain. V lost 6 bases and J 1 base, leaving 12 bases between the germline ends. Germline lookup yields CDR1 SGHNT and CDR2 YENEEA. This CDR3 comprises 14 residues. In DNA form, the CDR3 reads TGTGCCAGCAGTCCACTCGGTGTTAACTATGGCTACACCTTC. Amino acid sequence: CASSPLGVNYGYTF.

The chain uses TRBV15 and TRBJ2-2; possible D gene TRBD2, 6 bases. The V end lost 3 bases, the J end lost 4 bases, and 15 bases lay between the germline ends. CDR1 is LNHNV and CDR2 is YYDKDF in the germline V gene (reference sequence). The CDR3 covers 16 residues. The CDR3 sequence is CATSRGGQGATGELFF. CDR3 coding DNA: TGTGCCACCAGCAGGGGGGGTCAAGGGGCCACCGGGGAGCTGTTTTTT. The full variable domain, in which reference TRBV15 and TRBJ2-2 provide the parts outside the CDR3, is DAMVIQNPRYQVTQFGKPVTLSCSQTLNHNVMYWYQQKSSQAPKLLFHYYDKDFNNEADTPDNFQSRRPNTSFCFLDIRSPGLGDTAMYLCATSRGGQGATGELFFGEGSRLTVL.

The chain employs TRBV10-1 and TRBJ2-1; 13 bases are a match to TRBD2. The germline gives CDR1 WNHNN, CDR2 SYGVQD (reference sequence). Trimming at V came to 2 bases and at J to 9 bases, leaving 10 bases not matched to a gene. The CDR3 consists of 17 residues. For the CDR3, the DNA is TGCGCCAGCAGTGAGCACGGGACTAGCGGGACCAGGGGTGAGCAGTTCTTC. Protein: CASSEHGTSGTRGEQFF.

The V and J genes are TRBV29-1 and TRBJ1-2; D remains unclear. V lost 4 bases and J lost 5, with 20 bases in between. The CDR3 consists of 15 residues. CDR1 SQVTM and CDR2 ANQGSEA come from the germline V gene. The CDR3 sequence: CSVALGREEIYGYTF. CDR3 in DNA: TGCAGCGTTGCACTCGGTAGGGAGGAAATTTATGGCTACACCTTC.

The chain couples TRBV6-2 or TRBV6-3 to TRBJ1-5, with 12 bases fitting TRBD1. J was trimmed by 6 bases and V by 5 bases; bases with no gene match: 11. The CDR3 totals 17 residues. The germline gives CDR1 MNHEY, CDR2 SVGEGT. DNA of the CDR3: TGTGCCAGCAGTAGCCCCCGGGACAGGGGGCCGGGTCAGCCCCAGCATTTT. Translated, it gives CASSSPRDRGPGQPQHF.

The chain couples TRBV19 to TRBJ1-2; unclear D gene. Germline CDR1 is LNHDA and CDR2 is SQIVND (reference sequence). V was shortened by 3 bases and J by 4 bases, with 9 bases between the two germline ends. The CDR3 runs 13 residues. CDR3 sequence reads: CASSMSSSYGYTF. The CDR3 nucleotides read TGTGCCAGTAGTATGTCTAGTAGCTATGGCTACACCTTC.

This clone was recorded a few times. V and J are TRBV28 and TRBJ1-2; 12 bases line up with TRBD1. Trimming cost V 7 bases and J 5 bases; bases outside gene matches: 5. Germline V gene data show CDR1 as MDHEN and CDR2 as SYDVKM. The CDR3 loop spans 14 amino acids. CDR3 sequence reads: CASTGQGAKYGYTF. CDR3 sequence (DNA): TGTGCCAGCACGGGACAGGGGGCAAAGTATGGCTACACCTTC.

V gene TRBV6-5 combines with J gene TRBJ1-6, with D maybe TRBD1 (5 bases). V was shortened by 6 bases and J by 5 bases, with 8 bases between the two germline ends. This CDR3 is built from 13 residues. CDR1 MNHEY and CDR2 SVGAGI come from the germline V gene. CDR3 amino acids: CASRDIDNSPLHF. The DNA of the CDR3 is TGTGCCAGCAGGGACATAGATAATTCACCCCTCCACTTT.

The chain is built from TRBV13 and TRBJ1-6, with 8 bases lining up with TRBD1. This CDR3 has 15 residues. With V trimmed by 0 bases and J by 7 bases, 2 bases remained unmatched. Germline lookup yields CDR1 PRHDT and CDR2 FYEKMQ (reference sequence). The CDR3 region is CASSLGDRDNSPLHF. The DNA for the CDR3 is TGTGCCAGCAGCTTAGGGGACAGGGACAATTCACCCCTCCACTTT.

This clone was seen just once. This chain links TRBV7-9 with TRBJ1-6; the D gene is possibly TRBD1 (6 bases). The CDR3 has 17 amino acids. V was clipped by 4 bases and J by 4 bases, with 17 bases between them. Germline V gives CDR1 SEHNR, CDR2 FQNEAQ (reference sequence). The CDR3 sequence: CASSSGQKKVYNSPLHF. DNA for the CDR3: TGTGCCAGCAGCTCCGGACAGAAGAAGGTGTATAATTCACCCCTCCACTTT. The variable domain in full, completed from reference TRBV7-9 and TRBJ1-6, reads DTGVSQNPRHKITKRGQNVTFRCDPISEHNRLYWYRQTLGQGPEFLTYFQNEAQLEKSRLLSDRFSAERPKGSFSTLEIQRTEQGDSAMYLCASSSGQKKVYNSPLHFGNGTRLTVT.